These 25 T cell receptor beta chains share one sample of origin, sequenced in a study of T cells in Graves' hyperthyroidism and ophthalmopathy. There were TCR beta CDR3 regions amplified from RNA transcripts. Using the HTBI primer set, a first-round RT-PCR was run on the TCR CDR3. MiXCR, applied by TCRdb to the multiplex PCR reads, yields one record per CDR3 protein. The table shows a few hundred thousand distinct CDR3 sequences, with less than 20% occurring only once. Sequencing was performed on blood. All receptors derive from a woman aged 18-29 years with Graves' hyperthyroidism.

This clonotype was counted once. V and J are TRBV2 and TRBJ2-7, with 8 bases that match TRBD1. This CDR3 is 14 amino acids long. The V and J ends lost 7 bases and 2 bases, in that order; junction bases with no gene match: 7. Germline CDR1 is SNHLY and CDR2 is FYNNEI. CDR3 sequence: CASMIQGAAYEQYF. The CDR3 DNA sequence: TGTGCCAGCATGATTCAGGGGGCGGCCTACGAGCAGTACTTC.

The rearrangement joins TRBV7-3 to TRBJ2-2; 12 bases align to TRBD2. Per the germline V gene, CDR1 is SGHTA and CDR2 is FQGTGA. V was clipped by 6 bases and J by 5 bases; unmatched bases: 4. This CDR3 comprises 15 residues. The CDR3 DNA reads as TGTGCCAGCAGGTTAGGGACTAGCGGGACCGGGGAGCTGTTTTTT. Its translation is CASRLGTSGTGELFF.

The table lists this clonotype with a few counts. The gene calls are TRBV18 and TRBJ2-7; D is uncertain. In germline, CDR1 is KGHSH, CDR2 LQKENI. The CDR3 length is 13 residues. V shed 3 bases and J shed 5 bases, with 11 bases lying between them. CDR3 in DNA: TGTGCCAGCTCACCCGGTTATGGCGACGAGCAGTACTTC. This translates into CASSPGYGDEQYF.

This clonotype showed up many times. This chain joins TRBV20-1 and TRBJ2-1; D is unresolved. Trimming stripped 3 bases from V and 6 bases from J, with 3 bases between. CDR3 length: 10 residues. Per germline, CDR1 DFQATT and CDR2 SNEGSKA (reference sequence). In DNA, the CDR3 is TGCAGTGCTAGGCTCAATGAGCAGTTCTTC. It is translated as CSARLNEQFF.

This clonotype was detected ten times or more. This chain connects TRBV11-2 to TRBJ2-2; D might be TRBD2 (6 bases). The V gene lost 2 bases and the J gene lost 11 bases, with 15 bases spanning the gap. The CDR3 extends over 14 amino acids. Germline CDR1 and CDR2: SGHAT and FQNNGV. The CDR3 DNA is TGTGCCAGCAGCTTAAAATGGAGGGCGTCCGAGCTGTTTTTT. Translating gives CASSLKWRASELFF.

There are many counts of this clonotype. V gene TRBV2 combines with J gene TRBJ2-1; D call uncertain. CDR3 length equals 15 residues. The V gene lost 2 bases and the J gene lost 8 bases, with 16 bases spanning the gap. Germline V CDR1 and CDR2: SNHLY, FYNNEI. The CDR3 is CASSEYLRPGDEQFF. DNA for the CDR3: TGTGCCAGCAGTGAATACCTTCGACCCGGCGATGAGCAGTTCTTC.

This clonotype was seen ten or more times. The chain has TRBV10-3 and TRBJ2-5, with D possibly being TRBD1 or TRBD2 (6 bases each). The CDR3 loop spans 12 amino acids. Germline V lookup: CDR1 ENHRY, CDR2 SYGVKD. The V end lost 11 bases, the J end lost 3 bases, and 13 bases lay between the germline ends. The CDR3 coding sequence is TGTGCCGTCGGGGGCCAGGAAGAGACCCAGTACTTC. Translation gives CAVGGQEETQYF.

This clonotype was detected ten times or more. CDR3 residues: CASRQGANYGYTF. The CDR3 DNA sequence: TGTGCCTCACGACAGGGGGCAAACTATGGCTACACCTTC. The V call is TRBV2, the J call TRBJ1-2; 10 bases are shared with TRBD1. This CDR3 has 13 residues. Germline V gene data show CDR1 as SNHLY and CDR2 as FYNNEI. Unmatched junction bases numbered 5, after V lost 11 bases and J lost 2 bases.

There are a few counts of this clonotype. CDR3 sequence (DNA): TGTGCCAGCAGCCAAGAAGCGGGAGGGCTGGGAGATACGCAGTATTTT. It is translated as CASSQEAGGLGDTQYF. This sequence joins TRBV4-2 and TRBJ2-3, with 10 bases that match TRBD2. The V and J ends lost 0 bases and 5 bases, in that order; junction bases with no gene match: 5. The CDR3 runs to 16 residues. The germline gives CDR1 LGHNA, CDR2 YNFKEQ.

This clonotype has ten or more counts. This chain joins TRBV20-1 and TRBJ2-7; D may correspond to TRBD1 or TRBD2 (5 bases each). The V gene's germline CDR1 is DFQATT and CDR2 SNEGSKA (reference sequence). V was pared by 1 base and J by 4 bases, with 17 bases between. The CDR3 is 15 amino acids. The CDR3 DNA is TGCAGTGCTAGAGCAGTGGGGGTACAGGTTTACGAGCAGTACTTC. It codes for CSARAVGVQVYEQYF.

This chain uses TRBV28 with TRBJ2-7, with D possibly TRBD1 on 6 matching bases. The CDR3 has 16 amino acids. In germline, CDR1 is MDHEN, CDR2 SYDVKM. V dropped 5 bases and J dropped 6 bases, with 23 bases sitting between them. The CDR3 coding sequence is TGTGCCAGCAGTATAACTTTTTGGGGGCTGGTAAGCGAGCAGTACTTC. This sequence encodes CASSITFWGLVSEQYF.

This clonotype was seen repeatedly, ten times or more. The chain combines TRBV27 with TRBJ2-7; TRBD2 matches 7 bases. The V gene end was trimmed by 0 bases and the J gene end by 5 bases; junction bases not matched to a gene: 4. CDR3 length equals 14 residues. The V gene's germline CDR1 is MNHEY and CDR2 SMNVEV (reference sequence). CDR3 amino acids: CASSLSASGNEQYF. In DNA, the CDR3 is TGTGCCAGCAGTTTATCTGCCAGCGGGAACGAGCAGTACTTC.

This clonotype was counted at least ten times. This sequence joins TRBV29-1 and TRBJ1-4; D unresolved. This CDR3 is 15 amino acids long. The V end lost 2 bases, the J end lost 0 bases, and 10 bases lay between the germline ends. CDR1 SQVTM and CDR2 ANQGSEA come from the germline V gene. The CDR3 loop is CSVERGDATNEKLFF. The CDR3 region has the DNA TGCAGCGTTGAACGGGGAGACGCAACTAATGAAAAACTGTTTTTT.

This clonotype was observed at least ten times. The chain recombines TRBV10-3 with TRBJ2-3; possible D gene TRBD1, 6 bases. Germline assignment: CDR1 ENHRY and CDR2 SYGVKD. The CDR3 has 15 residues. Trimming shortened V by 2 bases and J by 2 bases, and 11 bases separated the two germline ends. CDR3 sequence reads: CAISEGGQDTDTQYF. The CDR3 nucleotides are TGTGCCATCAGTGAGGGGGGCCAGGACACAGATACGCAGTATTTT.

This clonotype was observed at least ten times. The chain has TRBV7-8 and TRBJ2-1; TRBD2 is a possible D gene (6 bases). CDR3 length equals 15 residues. Germline lookup yields CDR1 SGHVS and CDR2 FQNEAQ. V was clipped by 1 base and J by 3 bases, with 10 bases between them. The CDR3 spells CASSLGSGLYNEQFF. Here the CDR3 DNA reads TGTGCCAGCAGCTTAGGTAGCGGACTCTACAATGAGCAGTTCTTC.

The sample holds many counts of this clonotype. The V and J genes are TRBV15 and TRBJ2-2; possibly TRBD2 for D (5 bases). CDR1 and CDR2 from the germline V gene are LNHNV and YYDKDF (reference sequence). The CDR3 runs to 14 residues. V was pared by 5 bases and J by 5 bases, with 12 bases between. CDR3 loop: CATSLGIETGELFF. The DNA for the CDR3 is TGTGCCACCAGCCTCGGGATCGAAACCGGGGAGCTGTTTTTT.

This clonotype was seen many times. V usage is TRBV2 and J usage is TRBJ2-3; D possibly corresponds to TRBD1 (6 bases). Germline-derived CDR1 and CDR2 are SNHLY and FYNNEI. Trimming took off 6 bases at V and 4 bases at J, with 11 bases between the two ends. The CDR3 spans 13 residues. The CDR3 spells CASRATGADTQYF. In DNA form, the CDR3 reads TGTGCCAGCAGGGCGACAGGCGCAGATACGCAGTATTTT.

The chain has TRBV12-3 or TRBV12-4 and TRBJ1-2, with 7 bases fitting TRBD1. The CDR3 is 15 residues long. J was trimmed by 6 bases and V by 8 bases; bases with no gene match: 15. Written as DNA, the CDR3 is TGTGCCAGCGTATCCGCCGGGACAGATCACAATGGCTACACCTTC. Protein: CASVSAGTDHNGYTF.

Concerning this clonotype: This clone may be a read error of a much larger clone one base away. The chain is built from TRBV4-1 and TRBJ2-1, with unresolved D. Trimming left V 2 bases short and J 2 bases short, with 13 bases between. CDR3 size: 16 residues. Per germline, CDR1 MGHRA and CDR2 YSYEKL. The CDR3 spells CASSQQDLFPYNEQFF. The CDR3 nucleotides are TGCGCCAGCAGCCAACAGGACCTTTTCCCCTACAATGAGCAGTTCTTC.

This clonotype was picked up many times. J is TRBJ1-4 and V is TRBV27; D call uncertain. Germline loops: CDR1 MNHEY, CDR2 SMNVEV (reference sequence). Trimming removed 6 bases from V and 5 bases from J, with 13 bases in between. This CDR3 is built from 14 residues. The CDR3 region is CASSRGDQNEKLFF. The DNA of the CDR3 is TGTGCCAGCAGCCGGGGAGACCAAAATGAAAAACTGTTTTTT.

This clonotype was found many times. The chain uses TRBV2 and TRBJ1-5, with D unresolved. The CDR3 extends over 12 amino acids. Germline V gene sequence: CDR1 SNHLY, CDR2 FYNNEI. V lost 3 bases, J lost 9 bases, and 9 bases lay in between. DNA of the CDR3: TGTGCCAGCAGTGAGGAAATCACGCCCCAGCATTTT. Translated: CASSEEITPQHF.

This clonotype has a count of ten or more. The rearrangement links TRBV19 to TRBJ2-2; D possibly corresponds to TRBD1 (5 bases). This CDR3 is 15 amino acids long. Per the germline V gene, CDR1 is LNHDA and CDR2 is SQIVND (reference sequence). Trimming took off 2 bases at V and 0 bases at J, with 7 bases between the two ends. Written as DNA, the CDR3 is TGTGCCAGTAGTATACTGACAGCGAACACCGGGGAGCTGTTTTTT. Its translation is CASSILTANTGELFF.

On this clonotype itself: A single base separates this from a much larger clone, so it may be a read error. This chain uses TRBV30 with TRBJ1-1; no definite D call. The CDR3 length is 12 residues. Trimming pared 2 bases from V and 1 base from J, leaving 5 bases between. Germline V CDR1 and CDR2: GTSNPN, SVGIG (reference sequence). The CDR3 here is CAWSRRNTEAFF. As DNA, the CDR3 is TGTGCCTGGAGTCGGAGGAACACTGAAGCTTTCTTT. Complete variable domain (other parts from reference TRBV30 and TRBJ1-1): SQTIHQWPATLVQPVGSPLSLECTVEGTSNPNLYWYRQAAGRGLQLLFYSVGIGQISSEVPQNLSASRPQDRQFILSSKKLLLSDSGFYLCAWSRRNTEAFFGQGTRLTVV.

The chain joins TRBV6-5 to TRBJ1-1, with TRBD1 as a possible D gene (5 bases). V was trimmed by 0 bases and J by 0 bases, leaving 8 bases between them. This CDR3 has 15 amino acids. Germline CDR1 MNHEY, CDR2 SVGAGI. Written as DNA, the CDR3 is TGTGCCAGCAGTTACTCGAGGACACTGAACACTGAAGCTTTCTTT. This sequence encodes CASSYSRTLNTEAFF.

This clonotype has more than one count but fewer than ten. The chain joins TRBV7-9 to TRBJ2-2; 10 positions agree with TRBD1. This CDR3 comprises 16 residues. J gave up 5 bases and V 3 bases, and 6 bases lay outside the gene matches. The germline CDR1 and CDR2 sequences are SEHNR and FQNEAQ (reference sequence). The chain's CDR3 is CASSFWRQGATGELFF. The CDR3 DNA sequence: TGTGCCAGCAGCTTTTGGCGACAGGGGGCAACCGGGGAGCTGTTTTTT.